This T cell receptor (beta chain) appears in the sequencing data of a study of blood T cells in healthy people across ages. Study findings and constraints: Roughly linear age-related decline in beta diversity appeared, significant by age 40. Unsorted PBMC input precluded a conclusive naive versus antigen-experienced comparison.

The second PCR ran roughly 6 to 12 cycles with a sample-barcoded 5' primer and J-beta primers. Via MiXCR, TCRdb re-called the 5' RACE reads, giving one row per CDR3 protein. Among approximately 780,000 distinct CDR3 sequences listed, more than 25% were seen once. The CDR3 spans 14 residues. CDR1 is SGDLS, CDR2 YYNGEE, per germline. Trimming took off 4 bases at V and 4 bases at J, with 14 bases between the two ends. With respect to this clonotype: No antigen is known for it.

A further study also used this sample, focusing on T cells of mothers and their children. That work contributes: The yield was over 9 million TCR beta CDR3 reads from each mother and a few million from each child. Related mother-child pairs showed slightly, non-significantly higher overlap than unrelated pairs.

What was sequenced was blood. This rearrangement joins TRBV9 to TRBJ2-5, with D maybe TRBD1 (5 bases). This TCR was recovered from a boy under 18 in good health. The CDR3 loop is CASSPDSARETQYF. In DNA, the CDR3 is TGTGCCAGCAGCCCTGACAGCGCTCGAGAGACCCAGTACTTC.